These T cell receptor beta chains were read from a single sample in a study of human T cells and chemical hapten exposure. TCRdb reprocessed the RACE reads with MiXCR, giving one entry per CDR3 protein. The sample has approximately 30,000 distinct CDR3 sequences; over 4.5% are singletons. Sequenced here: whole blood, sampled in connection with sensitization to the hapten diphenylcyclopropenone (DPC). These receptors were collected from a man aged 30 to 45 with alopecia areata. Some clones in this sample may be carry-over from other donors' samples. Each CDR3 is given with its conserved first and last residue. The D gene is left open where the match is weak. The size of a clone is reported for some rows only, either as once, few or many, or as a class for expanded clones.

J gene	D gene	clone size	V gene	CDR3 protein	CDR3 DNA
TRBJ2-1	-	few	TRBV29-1	CSVEEARRTYNEQFF	TGCAGCGTTGAAGAGGCAAGGCGGACCTACAATGAGCAGTTCTTC
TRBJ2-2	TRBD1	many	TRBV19	CASSIGVTGVTGELFF	TGTGCCAGTAGTATAGGCGTGACAGGGGTAACCGGGGAGCTGTTTTTT
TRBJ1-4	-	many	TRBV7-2	CASSLVRETNEKLFF	TGTGCCAGCAGCTTAGTCAGGGAGACTAATGAAAAACTGTTTTTT
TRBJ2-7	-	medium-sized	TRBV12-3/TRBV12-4	CASSLEGEGEYF	TGTGCCAGCAGTTTAGAGGGGGAGGGGGAGTACTTC
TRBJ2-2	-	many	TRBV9	CASSVVQDGGELFF	TGTGCCAGCAGCGTGGTTCAGGATGGCGGGGAGCTGTTTTTT
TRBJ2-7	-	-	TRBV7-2	CASSSDSFSYEQYF	TGTGCCAGCAGCTCAGACAGCTTCTCCTACGAGCAGTACTTC
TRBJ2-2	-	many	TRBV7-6	CASSLGPGPFTGELFF	TGTGCCAGCAGCTTAGGCCCGGGACCGTTCACCGGGGAGCTGTTTTTT
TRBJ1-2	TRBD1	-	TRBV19	CASSLQGALRYGYTF	TGTGCCAGTAGTCTACAGGGGGCGCTACGCTATGGCTACACCTTC
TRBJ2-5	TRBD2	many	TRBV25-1	CASSEASGAPETQYF	TGTGCCAGCAGTGAGGCTAGCGGGGCCCCTGAGACCCAGTACTTC
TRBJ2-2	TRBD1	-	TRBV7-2	CASRSGTENTGELFF	TGTGCCAGCAGGTCCGGGACAGAGAACACCGGGGAGCTGTTTTTT
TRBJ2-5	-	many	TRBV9	CASSVGPTRQTQYF	TGTGCCAGCAGCGTAGGTCCCACCAGGCAGACCCAGTACTTC
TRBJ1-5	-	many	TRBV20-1	CSAQPRDMNQPQHF	TGCAGTGCTCAGCCCCGGGACATGAATCAGCCCCAGCATTTT
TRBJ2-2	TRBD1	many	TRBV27	CASSFRDSWNTGELFF	TGTGCCAGCAGTTTTCGGGACAGTTGGAACACCGGGGAGCTGTTTTTT
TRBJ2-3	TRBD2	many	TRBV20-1	CSAISGRAPDTQYF	TGCAGTGCCATCAGCGGGAGGGCCCCAGATACGCAGTATTTT
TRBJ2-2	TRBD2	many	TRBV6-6	CASSYSRGGPTGELFF	TGTGCCAGCAGTTACTCTCGGGGGGGGCCAACCGGGGAGCTGTTTTTT
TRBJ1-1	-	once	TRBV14	CASSLNAGGRTEAFF	TGTGCCAGCAGCCTTAATGCGGGGGGGAGAACTGAAGCTTTCTTT
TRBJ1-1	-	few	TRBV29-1	CSAAGQANTEAFF	TGCAGCGCTGCGGGACAAGCGAACACTGAAGCTTTCTTT
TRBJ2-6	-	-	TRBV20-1	CSTLLGSGANVLTF	TGCAGTACACTTTTGGGATCTGGGGCCAACGTCCTGACTTTC
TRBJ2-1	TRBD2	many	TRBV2	CASRGLAGVGEQFF	TGTGCCAGCAGGGGACTAGCGGGGGTGGGTGAGCAGTTCTTC
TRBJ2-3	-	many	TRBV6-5	CASRSTGADTQYF	TGTGCCAGCAGATCCACGGGGGCAGATACGCAGTATTTT
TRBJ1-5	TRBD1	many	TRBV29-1	CSVVSQGEGSNQPQHF	TGCAGCGTGGTGTCCCAGGGGGAGGGTAGCAATCAGCCCCAGCATTTT
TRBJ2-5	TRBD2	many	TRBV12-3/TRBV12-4	CASNLRWEGLGKETQYF	TGTGCCAGCAACCTACGGTGGGAGGGACTAGGAAAAGAGACCCAGTACTTC
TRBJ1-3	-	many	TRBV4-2	CASSQDKVFSGNTIYF	TGTGCCAGCAGCCAAGATAAAGTCTTCTCTGGAAACACCATATATTTT
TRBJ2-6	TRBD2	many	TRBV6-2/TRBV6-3	CASSYSASGRAWTGANVLTF	TGTGCCAGCAGTTACTCAGCTAGCGGGAGGGCCTGGACTGGGGCCAACGTCCTGACTTTC
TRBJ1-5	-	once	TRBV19	CASSISGGPSNQPQHF	TGTGCCAGTAGTATAAGCGGGGGCCCCAGCAATCAGCCCCAGCATTTT
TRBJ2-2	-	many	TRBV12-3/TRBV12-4	CASSLNTGELFF	TGTGCCAGCAGTCTTAACACCGGGGAGCTGTTTTTT
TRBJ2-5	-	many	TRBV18	CASSQPTVQETQYF	TGTGCCAGCTCACAACCGACAGTCCAAGAGACCCAGTACTTC
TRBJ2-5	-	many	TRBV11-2	CASSPSWGQETQYF	TGTGCCAGCAGCCCAAGTTGGGGGCAAGAGACCCAGTACTTC